This T cell receptor (beta chain) came from a study of Ad26.COV2.S vaccination and SARS-CoV-2 variants. Study information: Into the muscle, Ad26.COV2.S was dosed once or twice, 56 days apart. Study observations and caveats: Measurement of non-spike TCR breadth gave similar results in vaccine and placebo recipients. TCR breadth and depth estimates may have understated total T cell responses.

TCRdb's copy holds only in-frame clones and misses some; the assay was immunoSEQ multiplex PCR. The sample yields hundreds of thousands of clones, roughly 87% seen once. Treatment here: 19 received Ad26.COV2.S at low or high dose, single or two shots; about 5 received placebo; per-sample allocation not given. Samples came from day 63 after the first vaccine or placebo injection. Whoever gave the sample was an adult aged 18-55 years in Boston. V shed 0 bases and J 5 bases; nucleotides not matched to a gene: 7. CDR1 is SGHRS and CDR2 is YFSETQ in the germline V gene. The CDR3 runs 15 residues. As concerns this clone: What it binds is not known.

This sequence joins TRBV5-1 and TRBJ2-7; TRBD2 agrees at 8 bases. This sample comprised peripheral blood, obtained in a trial of Ad26.COV2.S vaccine versus placebo. This clonotype was sampled from a person aged 18-65 years who received the Ad26.COV2.S COVID-19 vaccine or a placebo. The CDR3 is CASSLGRGATDEQYF. The CDR3, as DNA: TGCGCCAGCAGCTTGGGGCGGGGGGCCACGGACGAGCAGTACTTC.